This passage covers 31 T cell receptor beta chains from one sample sequenced in a study of blood T cell repertoires in COVID-19. Libraries were prepared by immunoSEQ multiplex PCR; TCRdb keeps only in-frame clonotypes and omits some of them. The sample has 40,000 to 50,000 clones; approximately 90% are singletons. The sequencing sample was made of peripheral blood. These receptor sequences come from a man between 65 and 85 years old with acute or convalescent COVID-19.

This clone was seen once. The chain links TRBV6-5 to TRBJ1-1; TRBD1 aligns across 7 bases. The CDR3 consists of 13 residues. V shed 5 bases, J shed 4 bases, and the junction held 4 bases outside the gene matches. Germline CDR1 reads MNHEY; CDR2 reads SVGAGI. The CDR3 DNA sequence: TGTGCCAGCAGTACCGACAGGGTCACTGAAGCTTTCTTT. It codes for CASSTDRVTEAFF.

The J gene is TRBJ2-7, the V gene TRBV5-8; D is possibly TRBD2 (7 bases). The CDR3 contains 15 residues. Looked up from germline, CDR1 is SGHTS and CDR2 is YDEGEE. V was shortened by 6 bases and J by 5 bases, with 21 bases between the two germline ends. This CDR3 is CASIMRGLSGDEQYF. CDR3 DNA sequence: TGTGCCAGCATTATGCGGGGGCTGAGCGGCGACGAGCAGTACTTC. Full variable domain (rest looked up from reference TRBV5-8 and TRBJ2-7): EAGVTQSPTHLIKTRGQQATLRCSPISGHTSVYWYQQALGLGLQFLLWYDEGEERNRGNFPPRFSGRQFPNYSSELNVNALELEDSALYLCASIMRGLSGDEQYFGPGTRLTVT.

The chain recombines TRBV12-3 or TRBV12-4 with TRBJ2-5; no clear D gene. V gave up 5 bases and J gave up 5 bases, with 6 bases separating them. CDR3 size: 11 residues. The CDR3 bases are TGTGCCAGCAGTCTCGGGGAGACCCAGTACTTC. This gives the protein CASSLGETQYF.

The chain is built from TRBV4-3 and TRBJ1-3; the D is unclear. The CDR3 has 16 amino acids. V was clipped by 1 base and J by 2 bases, with 12 bases between them. The germline gives CDR1 LGHNA, CDR2 YSLEER. CDR3 sequence reads: CASSQAHTGAGNTIYF. The DNA of the CDR3 is TGCGCCAGCAGCCAAGCCCATACCGGGGCTGGAAACACCATATATTTT.

This chain joins TRBV27 and TRBJ1-4, with 7 bases lining up with TRBD1. The germline V gene encodes CDR1 MNHEY and CDR2 SMNVEV (reference sequence). The CDR3 length is 14 residues. V lost 2 bases and J lost 7; bases outside the gene matches: 4. The CDR3 bases are TGTGCCAGCAGTTTAGAGAGGGGGCGTGAAAAACTGTTTTTT. Translated: CASSLERGREKLFF.

This chain connects TRBV27 to TRBJ1-2; 9 positions match TRBD1. The length of the CDR3 is 13 residues. The junction had 1 base not matched to a gene; V was cut back by 2 bases and J by 6 bases. The germline V gene encodes CDR1 MNHEY and CDR2 SMNVEV (reference sequence). The CDR3 nucleotides read TGTGCCAGCAGTTTAGGGACAGGGCATGGCTACACCTTC. Protein sequence: CASSLGTGHGYTF.

A few counts support this clone. This chain connects TRBV5-1 to TRBJ1-3; no clear D. Germline V gene lookup returns CDR1 SGHRS and CDR2 YFSETQ. Trimming shortened V by 2 bases and J by 3 bases, and 12 bases separated the two germline ends. The CDR3 runs 15 residues. CDR3 nucleotide sequence: TGCGCCAGCAGCTTTGAGTGGGCAAGTGGAAACACCATATATTTT. Amino acids: CASSFEWASGNTIYF.

The V call is TRBV18, the J call TRBJ2-2; a weak D match, TRBD1 (5 bases). The CDR3 contains 15 residues. V lost 3 bases and J 3 bases, leaving 11 bases between the germline ends. Germline CDR1 KGHSH, CDR2 LQKENI. CDR3 bases: TGTGCCAGCTCACCCCGCAGGGTCGACACCGGGGAGCTGTTTTTT. Protein sequence: CASSPRRVDTGELFF.

This clone was seen once. This sequence joins TRBV4-2 and TRBJ1-2; TRBD1 matches at 7 bases. Germline trimming cut 4 bases from V and 6 bases from J; bases unmatched to any gene: 8. This CDR3 contains 14 residues. Germline loops: CDR1 LGHNA, CDR2 YNFKEQ. The CDR3 here is CASSPLTGENGYTF. The CDR3 region has the DNA TGTGCCAGCAGCCCGCTAACAGGGGAGAATGGCTACACCTTC.

The genes are TRBV7-2 and TRBJ2-1, with TRBD2 as a possible D gene (6 bases). The CDR3 has 14 amino acids. Trimming cost V 3 bases and J 1 base, with 7 bases left between them. Looked up from germline, CDR1 is SGHTA and CDR2 is FQGNSA. The CDR3 nucleotides read TGTGCCAGCAGCTTGGGGGGTTCCTACAATGAGCAGTTCTTC. Residues: CASSLGGSYNEQFF.

The V and J genes are TRBV9 and TRBJ1-6; the D gene is possibly TRBD1 (6 bases). The CDR3 length is 16 residues. Trimming removed 0 bases at V and 9 bases at J, with 16 bases between. Per germline, CDR1 SGDLS and CDR2 YYNGEE. CDR3 DNA: TGTGCCAGCAGCGTAGGAATGGGGGCGATACGTTCACCCCTCCACTTT. As protein: CASSVGMGAIRSPLHF.

The chain employs TRBV19 and TRBJ1-2; tentatively, D is TRBD1 (6 bases). Trimming took 3 bases from V and 6 from J, leaving 17 bases between them. The CDR3 spans 15 residues. From germline, CDR1 is LNHDA and CDR2 SQIVND (reference sequence). CDR3 protein: CASSIIQDSSHGYTF. The CDR3 DNA reads TGTGCCAGTAGTATTATCCAGGACAGCTCACATGGCTACACCTTC. Complete variable domain (other parts from reference TRBV19 and TRBJ1-2): DGGITQSPKYLFRKEGQNVTLSCEQNLNHDAMYWYRQDPGQGLRLIYYSQIVNDFQKGDIAEGYSVSREKKESFPLTVTSAQKNPTAFYLCASSIIQDSSHGYTFGSGTRLTVV.

J is TRBJ1-5 and V is TRBV28, with 8 bases matching TRBD1. From germline, CDR1 is MDHEN and CDR2 SYDVKM. CDR3 length: 14 amino acids. The junction had 11 bases not matched to a gene; V was cut back by 7 bases and J by 9 bases. CDR3 nucleotide sequence: TGTGCCAGCAAACGGACAGGGAATATTTTGCCCCAGCATTTT. Residues: CASKRTGNILPQHF.

This chain uses TRBV6-5 with TRBJ1-3, with 10 bases matching TRBD1. Germline CDR1 MNHEY, CDR2 SVGAGI. The CDR3 has 14 residues. The J segment lost 0 bases and the V segment lost 10 bases, leaving 3 bases of the junction unmatched. CDR3 coding DNA: TGTGCCACGGGACAGGGGAGCTCTGGAAACACCATATATTTT. Residues: CATGQGSSGNTIYF.

The V and J genes are TRBV5-1 and TRBJ1-6; 8 bases align to TRBD1. The CDR3 spans 16 residues. Losses at the gene ends were 5 bases for V and 5 bases for J; bases not matched to a gene: 9. Germline values: CDR1 SGHRS, CDR2 YFSETQ. The CDR3 DNA reads as TGCGCCAGCAGGAGCTTACCGGGACAGGATAATTCACCCCTCCACTTT. Its translation: CASRSLPGQDNSPLHF.

This clone was detected only once. The rearrangement uses TRBV28 and TRBJ2-1; D uncertain. Trimming stripped 5 bases from V and 0 bases from J, with 5 bases between. Germline V gives CDR1 MDHEN, CDR2 SYDVKM. The CDR3 has 13 amino acids. CDR3 DNA sequence: TGTGCCAGCAGTATGAGCTCCTACAATGAGCAGTTCTTC. Its protein product is CASSMSSYNEQFF.

This chain links TRBV9 with TRBJ2-3, with 9 positions matching TRBD2. Trimming at V came to 3 bases and at J to 0 bases, leaving 8 bases not matched to a gene. The CDR3 runs to 17 residues. Germline lookup yields CDR1 SGDLS and CDR2 YYNGEE. The DNA of the CDR3 is TGTGCCAGCAGCGCCAGTGGACTAGCGTTGAGCACAGATACGCAGTATTTT. Amino acid sequence: CASSASGLALSTDTQYF.

The V and J genes are TRBV7-3 and TRBJ2-7; TRBD1 agrees at 8 bases. V was pared by 2 bases and J by 3 bases, with 6 bases of the junction left unmatched. CDR3 length: 15 residues. Germline V CDR1 and CDR2: SGHTA, FQGTGA. CDR3 coding DNA: TGTGCCAGCAGCTTAGGCGACAGGGGCGTCTACGAGCAGTACTTC. It translates to CASSLGDRGVYEQYF. The complete variable domain, with remaining parts taken from reference TRBV7-3 and TRBJ2-7, reads GAGVSQTPSNKVTEKGKYVELRCDPISGHTALYWYRQSLGQGPEFLIYFQGTGAADDSGLPNDRFFAVRPEGSVSTLKIQRTERGDSAVYLCASSLGDRGVYEQYFGPGTRLTVT.

DNA of the CDR3: TGCGCCAGCAGCTTACGAGGGAGGGAGACCCAGTACTTC. Protein sequence: CASSLRGRETQYF. The gene calls are TRBV5-1 and TRBJ2-5; D might be TRBD2 (6 bases). With 2 bases removed from V and 5 bases from J, the gap between germline ends came to 10 bases. CDR1 is SGHRS and CDR2 is YFSETQ in the germline V gene. The CDR3 spans 13 residues. Variable domain in full (rest from reference TRBV5-1 and TRBJ2-5): KAGVTQTPRYLIKTRGQQVTLSCSPISGHRSVSWYQQTPGQGLQFLFEYFSETQRNKGNFPGRFSGRQFSNSRSEMNVSTLELGDSALYLCASSLRGRETQYFGPGTRLLVL.

The V call is TRBV4-1, the J call TRBJ2-5, with D uncertain. CDR3 length: 15 amino acids. Deletions cut 1 base from V and 5 bases from J, with 14 bases between. In germline, CDR1 is MGHRA, CDR2 YSYEKL. The CDR3 DNA reads TGCGCCAGCAGCCAAGCTCAACTAACCCGGGAGACCCAGTACTTC. Its translation is CASSQAQLTRETQYF.

This clone was seen once. J is TRBJ1-2 and V is TRBV7-8; maybe TRBD1 (6 bases). CDR3 length: 15 amino acids. From germline, CDR1 is SGHVS and CDR2 FQNEAQ. Trimming removed 2 bases at V and 8 bases at J, with 18 bases between. In nucleotides, the CDR3 is TGTGCCAGCAGCTTATTACAAAACAGGGTTGGCGGCTACACCTTC. Its protein product is CASSLLQNRVGGYTF.

The genes are TRBV7-9 and TRBJ1-2; D is unclear. V was shortened by 2 bases and J by 4 bases, with 8 bases between the two germline ends. CDR1 is SEHNR and CDR2 is FQNEAQ in the germline V gene (reference sequence). The CDR3 is made up of 13 amino acids. As DNA, the CDR3 is TGTGCCAGCAGCTTACTAGATGCCTATGGCTACACCTTC. Encoded protein: CASSLLDAYGYTF.

The chain carries TRBV7-8 and TRBJ2-1; perhaps TRBD1 as D (6 bases). The germline V gene has CDR1 SGHVS and CDR2 FQNEAQ. The V and J ends lost 1 base and 4 bases respectively, with 11 bases between them. This CDR3 spans 15 amino acids. CDR3 in amino acids: CASSLDGGPYNEQFF. DNA of the CDR3: TGTGCCAGCAGCTTAGATGGGGGCCCGTACAATGAGCAGTTCTTC.

The rearrangement uses TRBV6-2 or TRBV6-3 and TRBJ1-1; D is ambiguous. The CDR3 is 14 residues long. The germline V gene encodes CDR1 MNHEY and CDR2 SVGEGT. The V gene lost 4 bases and the J gene lost 4 bases, with 13 bases spanning the gap. CDR3 protein: CASSFRERSTEAFF. CDR3 sequence (DNA): TGTGCCAGCAGTTTCCGGGAGCGGAGCACTGAAGCTTTCTTT.

The rearrangement uses TRBV11-3 and TRBJ2-2; D not resolved. Trimming removed 5 bases from V and 3 bases from J, with 4 bases in between. This CDR3 has 12 residues. CDR1 and CDR2 (germline): SGHNT, YENEEA. The CDR3 sequence: CASSPDTGELFF. CDR3 nucleotide sequence: TGTGCCAGCAGCCCCGACACCGGGGAGCTGTTTTTT.

The chain uses TRBV30 and TRBJ1-2; unclear D gene. Between the trimmed V and J ends, which lost 3 bases and 7 bases, there was a span of 15 bases. CDR3 length equals 13 residues. Germline loops: CDR1 GTSNPN, CDR2 SVGIG (reference sequence). DNA for the CDR3: TGTGCCTGGAGGTTCAGGCGCTTGGGTGGCTACACCTTC. This sequence encodes CAWRFRRLGGYTF.

V gene TRBV7-9 combines with J gene TRBJ1-2, with TRBD1 as a possible D gene (6 bases). The CDR3 covers 13 residues. The V end lost 5 bases, the J end lost 4 bases, and 11 bases lay between the germline ends. Germline-derived CDR1 and CDR2 are SEHNR and FQNEAQ (reference sequence). The CDR3 DNA reads as TGTGCCAGCAGCCCCGGGGGGGCCTATGGCTACACCTTC. Translating gives CASSPGGAYGYTF.

J is TRBJ1-6 and V is TRBV3-1 (or the pseudogene TRBV3-2); 8 bases are a match to TRBD1. CDR3 length equals 14 residues. Trimming at V came to 1 base and at J to 11 bases, leaving 4 bases not matched to a gene. Germline CDR1 reads LGHDT; CDR2 reads YNNKEL (reference sequence). CDR3 coding DNA: TGTGCCAGCAGCCAAGGACAGGGGACCGCACCCCTCCACTTT. Its protein product is CASSQGQGTAPLHF.

CDR3 region: CASSNYGREGKVANEKLFF. In nucleotides, the CDR3 is TGCGCCAGCAGCAACTACGGGAGGGAAGGCAAGGTAGCTAATGAAAAACTGTTTTTT. The rearrangement links TRBV5-1 to TRBJ1-4; D is undetermined. The CDR3 totals 19 residues. In germline, CDR1 is SGHRS, CDR2 YFSETQ. Trimming took off 4 bases at V and 3 bases at J, with 25 bases between the two ends.

V usage is TRBV3-1 (or the pseudogene TRBV3-2) and J usage is TRBJ2-7; a weak D match, TRBD2 (6 bases). CDR3 length: 12 amino acids. The germline V gene encodes CDR1 LGHDT and CDR2 YNNKEL (reference sequence). V lost 1 base and J 6 bases, leaving 7 bases between the germline ends. CDR3 protein: CASSQGRGEQYF. The CDR3 nucleotides read TGTGCCAGCAGCCAAGGGCGGGGCGAGCAGTACTTC.

V and J are TRBV7-2 and TRBJ1-6; 10 bases align to TRBD1. The CDR3 totals 16 residues. V lost 5 bases, J lost 9 bases, and 10 bases stayed unmatched. Germline values: CDR1 SGHTA, CDR2 FQGNSA. As DNA, the CDR3 is TGTGCCAGCAGCCTCCGGGGACAGGGGTCCGGTTCACCCCTCCACTTT. This encodes CASSLRGQGSGSPLHF.